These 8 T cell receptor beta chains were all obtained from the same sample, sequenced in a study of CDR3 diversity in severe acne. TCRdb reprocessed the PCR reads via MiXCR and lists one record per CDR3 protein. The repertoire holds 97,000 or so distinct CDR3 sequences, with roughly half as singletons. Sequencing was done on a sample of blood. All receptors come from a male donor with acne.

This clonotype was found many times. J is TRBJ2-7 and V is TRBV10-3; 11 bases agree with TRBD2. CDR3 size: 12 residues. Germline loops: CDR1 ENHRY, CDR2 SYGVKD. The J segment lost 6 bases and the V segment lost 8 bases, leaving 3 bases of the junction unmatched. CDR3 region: CAIRTSGSEQYF. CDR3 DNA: TGTGCCATCCGAACTAGCGGGAGCGAGCAGTACTTC.

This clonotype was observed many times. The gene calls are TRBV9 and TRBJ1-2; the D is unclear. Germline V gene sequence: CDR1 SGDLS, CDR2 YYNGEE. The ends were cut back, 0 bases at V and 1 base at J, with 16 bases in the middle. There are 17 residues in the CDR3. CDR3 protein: CASSVARGLEGNYGYTF. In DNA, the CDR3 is TGTGCCAGCAGCGTAGCAAGAGGGCTCGAGGGTAACTATGGCTACACCTTC.

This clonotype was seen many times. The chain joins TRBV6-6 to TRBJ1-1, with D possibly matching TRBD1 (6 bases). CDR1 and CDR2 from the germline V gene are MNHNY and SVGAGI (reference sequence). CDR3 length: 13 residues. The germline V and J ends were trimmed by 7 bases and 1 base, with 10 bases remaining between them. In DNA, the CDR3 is TGTGCCAGCAACCAACAGGGGAACACTGAAGCTTTCTTT. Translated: CASNQQGNTEAFF.

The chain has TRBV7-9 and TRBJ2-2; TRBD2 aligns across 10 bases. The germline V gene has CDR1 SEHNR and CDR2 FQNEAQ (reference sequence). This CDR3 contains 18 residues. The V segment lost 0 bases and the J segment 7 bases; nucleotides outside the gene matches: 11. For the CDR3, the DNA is TGTGCCAGCAGCTTAGCGGCTAGCGGGAGAGTCACAGGCGGGGAGCTGTTTTTT. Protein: CASSLAASGRVTGGELFF.

CDR3 sequence (DNA): TGCAGTGCTAGCCGCTCTGGGGCCAACGTCCTGACTTTC. This sequence encodes CSASRSGANVLTF. J is TRBJ2-6 and V is TRBV20-1; no firm D call. The CDR3 has 13 amino acids. Looked up from germline, CDR1 is DFQATT and CDR2 is SNEGSKA (reference sequence). V lost 3 bases and J lost 0, with 3 bases in between.

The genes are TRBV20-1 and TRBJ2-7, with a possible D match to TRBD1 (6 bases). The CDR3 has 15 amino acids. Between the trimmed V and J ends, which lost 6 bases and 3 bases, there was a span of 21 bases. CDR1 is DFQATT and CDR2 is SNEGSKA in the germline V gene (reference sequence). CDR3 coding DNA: TGCAGTGCCGGCCCCAGTCAGGGGTCTGGCTACGAGCAGTACTTC. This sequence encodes CSAGPSQGSGYEQYF.

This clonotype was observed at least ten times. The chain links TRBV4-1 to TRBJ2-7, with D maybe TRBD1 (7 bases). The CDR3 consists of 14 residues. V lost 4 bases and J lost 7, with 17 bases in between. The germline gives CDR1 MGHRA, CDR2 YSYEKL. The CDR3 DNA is TGCGCCAGCAGCCGCGGGACAGCGAGTTATGAGCAGTACTTC. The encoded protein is CASSRGTASYEQYF.

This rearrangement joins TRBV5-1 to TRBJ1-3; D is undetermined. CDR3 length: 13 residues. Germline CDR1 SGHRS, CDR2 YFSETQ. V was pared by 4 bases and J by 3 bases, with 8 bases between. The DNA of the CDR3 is TGCGCCAGCAGCCCCCCAATTGGAAACACCATATATTTT. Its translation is CASSPPIGNTIYF.